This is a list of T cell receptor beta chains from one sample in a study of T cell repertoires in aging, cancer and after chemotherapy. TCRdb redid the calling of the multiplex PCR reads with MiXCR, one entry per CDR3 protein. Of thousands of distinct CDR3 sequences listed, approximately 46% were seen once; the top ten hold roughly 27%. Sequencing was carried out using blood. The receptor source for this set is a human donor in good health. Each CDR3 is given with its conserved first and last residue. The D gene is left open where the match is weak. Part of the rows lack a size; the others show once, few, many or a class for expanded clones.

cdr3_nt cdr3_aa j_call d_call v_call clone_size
TGTGCCAGCAGTGAAGCGCTTGCCCGAGGGGGAGCCAGCACAGATACGCAGTATTTT CASSEALARGGASTDTQYF TRBJ2-3 NA TRBV6-1 few
TGTGCCTGGAGTGGCGGACAGGGGCTTAATTCACCCCTCCACTTT CAWSGGQGLNSPLHF TRBJ1-6 TRBD1 TRBV30 few
TGTGCCAGCAGTGAACCCGGACAGGTTGAAAAACTGTTTTTT CASSEPGQVEKLFF TRBJ1-4 TRBD1 TRBV6-1 NA
TGTGCCAGCAGCCAAATGTCGTGGGGTAGCCTCGAGCAGTACTTC CASSQMSWGSLEQYF TRBJ2-7 NA TRBV6-1 few
TGTGCCTGGAAGCAGGGGACCTACGAGCAGTACTTC CAWKQGTYEQYF TRBJ2-7 NA TRBV30 few
TGTGCCAGCAGCTTTACAGGGGAAGAGACCCAGTACTTC CASSFTGEETQYF TRBJ2-5 TRBD1 TRBV5-5 NA
TGTGCCAGTACCCCGAACACCGGGGAGCTGTTTTTT CASTPNTGELFF TRBJ2-2 NA TRBV19 NA
TGTGCCAGCAGCCGACAGGGGGTGAGTCGGTACGAGCAGTACTTC CASSRQGVSRYEQYF TRBJ2-7 TRBD1 TRBV27 few
TGTGCCAGCAGGAACACTGAAGCTTTCTTT CASRNTEAFF TRBJ1-1 NA TRBV6-5 NA
TGTGCCAGCAGTAGTCGGGACGGGGGCAGGAGCAATCAGCCCCAGCATTTT CASSSRDGGRSNQPQHF TRBJ1-5 NA TRBV13 NA
TGTGCCAGCAGCTTGGGGACGGAGGGGAGCGGCTATGGCTACACCTTC CASSLGTEGSGYGYTF TRBJ1-2 NA TRBV5-6 NA
TGTGCCAGCAGTGAAAGGCGCATGAACACTGAAGCTTTCTTT CASSERRMNTEAFF TRBJ1-1 NA TRBV6-1 few
TGCGCCAGCAGCACCACCGGGACGGTCCAAGAGACCCAGTACTTC CASSTTGTVQETQYF TRBJ2-5 NA TRBV5-1 NA
TGTGCCAGCAGCCCCCGACTGGGGGGGGAAGAGACCCAGTACTTC CASSPRLGGEETQYF TRBJ2-5 TRBD2 TRBV7-2 NA
TGCGCCAGCAGCTTGGATCTTAGCACAGATACGCAGTATTTT CASSLDLSTDTQYF TRBJ2-3 NA TRBV5-1 few
TGTGCCAGCAGTCGGTCGACAGGGGAAACTAGCACAGATACGCAGTATTTT CASSRSTGETSTDTQYF TRBJ2-3 TRBD1 TRBV27 NA
TGCAGCGTTGAACGGGCTGAAAAACTGTTTTTT CSVERAEKLFF TRBJ1-4 NA TRBV29-1 NA
TGTGCCAGCTCACCGCCCGGGACAGGGTTTCTCGAGCAGTACTTC CASSPPGTGFLEQYF TRBJ2-7 TRBD1 TRBV18 few
TGCAGCGTTGCGAGGCAGGGAATTGGCGAGCAGTACTTC CSVARQGIGEQYF TRBJ2-7 NA TRBV29-1 NA
TGTGCCAGTAATGGGCGGGGTACCGGGGCCAACGTCCTGACTTTC CASNGRGTGANVLTF TRBJ2-6 NA TRBV19 few
TGTGCCTGGAGTGGTCAAACTGAAGCTTTCTTT CAWSGQTEAFF TRBJ1-1 NA TRBV30 few
TGTGCCAGCAGTCATGGGGGAGAGGTGTACAATGAGCAGTTCTTC CASSHGGEVYNEQFF TRBJ2-1 NA TRBV27 NA
TGTGCCAGCTCACCACCGTCAGGATTTCAAGAGACCCAGTACTTC CASSPPSGFQETQYF TRBJ2-5 NA TRBV18 NA
TGTGCCACCAGCGTCGGGACTGGAGTCGGGGCCAACGTCCTGACTTTC CATSVGTGVGANVLTF TRBJ2-6 NA TRBV15 NA
TGTGCCAGCAACCTGGGGGGGAACTATGGCTACACCTTC CASNLGGNYGYTF TRBJ1-2 NA TRBV11-2 NA
TGTGCCAGCAGCCCCTCAAAGGGGCAGCAGTACTTC CASSPSKGQQYF TRBJ2-7 NA TRBV6-5 NA
TGTGCCAGCTCACGCGGCGCGGGCAATCAGCCCCAGCATTTT CASSRGAGNQPQHF TRBJ1-5 NA TRBV18 NA